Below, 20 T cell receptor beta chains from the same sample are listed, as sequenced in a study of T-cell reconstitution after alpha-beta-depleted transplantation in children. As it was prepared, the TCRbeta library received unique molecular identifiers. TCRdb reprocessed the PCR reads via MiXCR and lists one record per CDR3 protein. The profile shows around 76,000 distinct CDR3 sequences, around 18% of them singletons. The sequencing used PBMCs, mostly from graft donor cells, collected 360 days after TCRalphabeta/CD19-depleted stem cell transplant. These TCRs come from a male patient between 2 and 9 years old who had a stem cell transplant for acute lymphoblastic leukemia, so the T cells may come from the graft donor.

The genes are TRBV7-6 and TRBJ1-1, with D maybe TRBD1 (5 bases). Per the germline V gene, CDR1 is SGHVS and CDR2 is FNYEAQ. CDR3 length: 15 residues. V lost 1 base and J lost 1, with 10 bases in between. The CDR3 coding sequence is TGTGCCAGCAGCTTAGGAGGGGACCCGAACACTGAAGCTTTCTTT. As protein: CASSLGGDPNTEAFF. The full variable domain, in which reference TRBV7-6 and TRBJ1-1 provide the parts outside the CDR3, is GAGVSQSPRYKVTKRGQDVALRCDPISGHVSLYWYRQALGQGPEFLTYFNYEAQQDKSGLPNDRFSAERPEGSISTLTIQRTEQRDSAMYRCASSLGGDPNTEAFFGQGTRLTVV.

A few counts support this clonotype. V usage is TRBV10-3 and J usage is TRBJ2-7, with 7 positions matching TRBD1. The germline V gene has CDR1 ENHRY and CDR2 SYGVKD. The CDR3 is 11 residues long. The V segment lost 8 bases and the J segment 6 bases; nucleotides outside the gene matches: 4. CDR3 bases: TGTGCCATCCGACAGGGCAGCGAGCAGTACTTC. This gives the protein CAIRQGSEQYF.

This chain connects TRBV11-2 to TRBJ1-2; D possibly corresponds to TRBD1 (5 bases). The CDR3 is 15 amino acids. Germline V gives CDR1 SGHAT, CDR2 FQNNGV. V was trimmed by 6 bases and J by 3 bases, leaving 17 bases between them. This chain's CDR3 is CASSIHERGYYGYTF. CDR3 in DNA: TGTGCCAGCAGTATTCACGAGAGGGGTTACTATGGCTACACCTTC.

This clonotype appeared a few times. CDR3 protein: CATSLTGTGGYEQYF. The CDR3, as DNA: TGTGCCACCTCCCTAACAGGGACTGGGGGCTACGAGCAGTACTTC. This chain uses TRBV12-3 or TRBV12-4 with TRBJ2-7, with D perhaps assigned TRBD1 or TRBD2 (6 bases each). This CDR3 spans 15 amino acids. V lost 10 bases and J 3 bases, leaving 22 bases between the germline ends.

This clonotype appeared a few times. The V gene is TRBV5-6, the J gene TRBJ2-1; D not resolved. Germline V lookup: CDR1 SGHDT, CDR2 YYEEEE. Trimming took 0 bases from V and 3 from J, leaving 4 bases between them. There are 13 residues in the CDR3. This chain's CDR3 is CASSLDYYNEQFF. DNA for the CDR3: TGTGCCAGCAGCTTGGATTACTACAATGAGCAGTTCTTC. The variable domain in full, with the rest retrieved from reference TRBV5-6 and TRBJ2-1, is DAGVTQSPTHLIKTRGQQVTLRCSPKSGHDTVSWYQQALGQGPQFIFQYYEEEERQRGNFPDRFSGHQFPNYSSELNVNALLLGDSALYLCASSLDYYNEQFFGPGTRLTVL.

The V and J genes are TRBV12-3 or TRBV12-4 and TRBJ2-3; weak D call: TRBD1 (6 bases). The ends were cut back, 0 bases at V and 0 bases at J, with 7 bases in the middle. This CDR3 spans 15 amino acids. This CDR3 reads CASSLAGASTDTQYF. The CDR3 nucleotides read TGTGCCAGCAGTTTAGCGGGGGCTAGCACAGATACGCAGTATTTT.

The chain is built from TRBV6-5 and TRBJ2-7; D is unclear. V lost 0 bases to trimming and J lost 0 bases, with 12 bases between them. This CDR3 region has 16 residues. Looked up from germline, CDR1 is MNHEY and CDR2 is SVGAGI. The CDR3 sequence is CASSYSSFRSSYEQYF. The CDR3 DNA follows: TGTGCCAGCAGTTACTCATCGTTCAGGAGCTCCTACGAGCAGTACTTC.

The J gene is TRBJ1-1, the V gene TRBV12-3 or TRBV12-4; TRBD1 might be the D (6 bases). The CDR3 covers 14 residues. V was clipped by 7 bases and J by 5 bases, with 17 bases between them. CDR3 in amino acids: CASTLGGMRTEAFF. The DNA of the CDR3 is TGTGCCAGCACCCTAGGGGGGATGAGGACTGAAGCTTTCTTT.

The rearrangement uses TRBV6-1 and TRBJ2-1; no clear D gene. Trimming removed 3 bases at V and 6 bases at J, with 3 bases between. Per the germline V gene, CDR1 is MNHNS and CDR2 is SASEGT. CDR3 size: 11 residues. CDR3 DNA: TGTGCCAGCAGTGATTTCAATGAGCAGTTCTTC. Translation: CASSDFNEQFF.

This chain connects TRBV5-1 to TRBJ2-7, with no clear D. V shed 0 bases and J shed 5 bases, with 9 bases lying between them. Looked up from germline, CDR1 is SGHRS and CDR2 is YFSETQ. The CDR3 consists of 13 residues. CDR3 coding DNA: TGCGCCAGCAGCTTGGCCGTGGGCCACGAGCAGTACTTC. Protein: CASSLAVGHEQYF.

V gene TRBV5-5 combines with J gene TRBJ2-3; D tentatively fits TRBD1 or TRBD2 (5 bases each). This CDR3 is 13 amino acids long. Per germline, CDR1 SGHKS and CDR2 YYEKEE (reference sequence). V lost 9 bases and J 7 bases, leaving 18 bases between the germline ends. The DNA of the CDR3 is TGTGCCATGAGCCTGGGACCCTCCAATACGCAGTATTTT. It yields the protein CAMSLGPSNTQYF.

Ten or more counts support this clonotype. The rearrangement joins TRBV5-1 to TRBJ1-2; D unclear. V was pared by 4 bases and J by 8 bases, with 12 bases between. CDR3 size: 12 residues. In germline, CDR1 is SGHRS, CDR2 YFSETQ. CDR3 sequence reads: CASSEGLLGYTF. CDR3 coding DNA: TGCGCCAGCAGCGAAGGGCTGCTAGGCTACACCTTC.

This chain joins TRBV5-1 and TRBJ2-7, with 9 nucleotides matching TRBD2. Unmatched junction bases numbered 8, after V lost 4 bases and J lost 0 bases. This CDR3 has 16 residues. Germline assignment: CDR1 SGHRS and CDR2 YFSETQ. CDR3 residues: CASSRGLARSSYEQYF. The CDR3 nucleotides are TGCGCCAGCAGCAGAGGACTAGCGCGGAGCTCCTACGAGCAGTACTTC.

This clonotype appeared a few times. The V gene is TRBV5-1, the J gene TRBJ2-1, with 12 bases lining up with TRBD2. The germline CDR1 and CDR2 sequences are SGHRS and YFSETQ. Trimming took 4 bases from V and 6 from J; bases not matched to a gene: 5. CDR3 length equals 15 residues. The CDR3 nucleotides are TGCGCCAGCAGCCCCCTAGCGGGAGGGCGCAATGAGCAGTTCTTC. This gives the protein CASSPLAGGRNEQFF.

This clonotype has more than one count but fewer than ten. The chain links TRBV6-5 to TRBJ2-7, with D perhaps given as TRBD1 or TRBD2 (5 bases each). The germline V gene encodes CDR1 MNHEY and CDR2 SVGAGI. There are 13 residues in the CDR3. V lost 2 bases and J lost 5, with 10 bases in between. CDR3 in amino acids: CASSYVVGDEQYF. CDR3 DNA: TGTGCCAGCAGTTACGTTGTGGGGGACGAGCAGTACTTC.

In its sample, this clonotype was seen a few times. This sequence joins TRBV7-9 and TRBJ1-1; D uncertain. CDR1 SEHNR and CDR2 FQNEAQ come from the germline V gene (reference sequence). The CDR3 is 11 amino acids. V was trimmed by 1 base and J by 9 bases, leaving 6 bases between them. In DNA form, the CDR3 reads TGTGCCAGCAGCTTAGTTAGGCAAGCTTTCTTT. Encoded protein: CASSLVRQAFF.

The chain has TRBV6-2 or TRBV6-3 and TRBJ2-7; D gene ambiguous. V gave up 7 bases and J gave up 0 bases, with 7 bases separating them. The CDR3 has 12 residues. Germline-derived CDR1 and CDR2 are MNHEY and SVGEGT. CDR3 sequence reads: CASISSSYEQYF. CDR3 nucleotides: TGTGCCAGCATTTCGAGCTCCTACGAGCAGTACTTC.

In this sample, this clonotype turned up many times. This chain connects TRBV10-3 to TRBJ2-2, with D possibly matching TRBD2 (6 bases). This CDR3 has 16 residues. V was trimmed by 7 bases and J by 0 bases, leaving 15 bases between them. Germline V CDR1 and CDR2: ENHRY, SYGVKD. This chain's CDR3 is CAINRERPANTGELFF. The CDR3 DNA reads TGTGCCATCAACCGGGAGCGACCCGCGAACACCGGGGAGCTGTTTTTT.

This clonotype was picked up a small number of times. The CDR3 loop is CASGWDGLHQETQYF. CDR3 coding DNA: TGTGCTAGTGGCTGGGACGGACTACACCAAGAGACCCAGTACTTC. The genes are TRBV12-5 and TRBJ2-5; a possible D gene is TRBD2 (6 bases). V was shortened by 6 bases and J by 0 bases, with 14 bases between the two germline ends. Germline loops: CDR1 LGHNT, CDR2 FRNRAP. The CDR3 has 15 residues. Full variable domain (rest looked up from reference TRBV12-5 and TRBJ2-5): DARVTQTPRHKVTEMGQEVTMRCQPILGHNTVFWYRQTMMQGLELLAYFRNRAPLDDSGMPKDRFSAEMPDATLATLKIQPSEPRDSAVYFCASGWDGLHQETQYFGPGTRLLVL.

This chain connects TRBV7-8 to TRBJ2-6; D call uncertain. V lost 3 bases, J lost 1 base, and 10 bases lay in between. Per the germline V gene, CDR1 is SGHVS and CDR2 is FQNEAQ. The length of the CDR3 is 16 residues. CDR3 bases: TGTGCCAGCAGCTTTCCGCGTGGTTCTGGGGCCAACGTCCTGACTTTC. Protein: CASSFPRGSGANVLTF.